This T cell receptor beta chain was sequenced for a study of blood T cell repertoires in COVID-19. Germline V lookup: CDR1 SGHNT, CDR2 YENEEA. There are 17 residues in the CDR3. The V gene end was trimmed by 8 bases and the J gene end by 2 bases; junction bases not matched to a gene: 11. Assay used: immunoSEQ multiplex PCR; TCRdb lists only in-frame clones, some missing. The repertoire has about 160,000 clones, over 80% of them found once; the top ten carry 4.5% to 5%. The chain combines TRBV11-3 with TRBJ2-6, with TRBD1 identical over 8 bases. Material: peripheral blood. The clonotype was recovered from a man aged 30 to 39 with COVID-19, enrolled during active disease. The CDR3 DNA sequence: TGTGCCAGCGCATCCGGGACAGGCAGGGCTGGGGCCAACGTCCTGACTTTC. It encodes CASASGTGRAGANVLTF. Full variable domain (remainder filled in from reference TRBV11-3 and TRBJ2-6): EAGVVQSPRYKIIEKKQPVAFWCNPISGHNTLYWYLQNLGQGPELLIRYENEEAVDDSQLPKDRFSAERLKGVDSTLKIQPAELGDSAVYLCASASGTGRAGANVLTFGAGSRLTVL.